Listed here is a single TCR beta chain. Its cognate antigen is unknown. With V trimmed by 0 bases and J by 4 bases, 3 bases remained unmatched. Germline values: CDR1 SGHRS, CDR2 YFSETQ. The CDR3 loop spans 16 amino acids. Profiling relied on immunoSEQ multiplex PCR, and the TCRdb table lists in-frame clones only, not all of them. The table shows 55,000 to 80,000 clones, with under 75% occurring only once. The record originates from a study of vaccination effects on CD4 cells after COVID-19. The ViraFEST assay expanded antigen-specific CD4+ T cells with viral peptide pools before sequencing. Subsequent to a culture period of under 11 days, CD4+ T cells were isolated. Vaccine recipients lacked prior SARS-CoV-2 infection and had negative nucleocapsid antibodies.

This clonotype was obtained from a human donor who received a COVID-19 vaccine. The sample was CD4+ T cells from PBMCs cultured with HCoV-OC43 spike peptides, taken before COVID-19 vaccination. Regarding subset: HCoV-OC43 spike overlapping peptide pool stimulation. The chain couples TRBV5-1 to TRBJ2-1, with 11 bases matching TRBD2. The chain's CDR3 is CASSLVAGGPYNEQFF. Written as DNA, the CDR3 is TGCGCCAGCAGCTTGGTAGCGGGGGGGCCGTACAATGAGCAGTTCTTC. Together with reference TRBV5-1 and TRBJ2-1, the CDR3 gives the full variable domain: KAGVTQTPRYLIKTRGQQVTLSCSPISGHRSVSWYQQTPGQGLQFLFEYFSETQRNKGNFPGRFSGRQFSNSRSEMNVSTLELGDSALYLCASSLVAGGPYNEQFFGPGTRLTVL.